What follows is one TCR beta chain and its context. This entry is derived from a study of cytomegalovirus exposure and HLA in healthy donors. The PCR contained 60 Vbeta and 13 Jbeta primers. Measured with immunoSEQ multiplex PCR; TCRdb has only the in-frame clones, and not every one. This table has approximately 110,000 clones, roughly 13% appearing once. The CDR3 length is 14 residues. V dropped 2 bases and J dropped 4 bases, with 12 bases sitting between them. CDR1 is LGHNA, CDR2 YNFKEQ, per germline. The clonotype was recovered from a man aged 40-49 years in good health and CMV-seropositive. The material sequenced was PBMCs. The V and J genes are TRBV4-2 and TRBJ2-7; the D gene is possibly TRBD1 (6 bases). Here the CDR3 reads CASSQTGSSYEQYF. CDR3 DNA: TGTGCCAGCAGCCAAACAGGGAGCTCATACGAGCAGTACTTC.